This TCR beta chain was documented in a study of T cell repertoires and HLA-DP antigens. The overall study: Transduced HeLa cells presented HLA-DP to CD4+ T cells. Alloantigens: one with one groove difference and one with about ten differences versus self.

Libraries were prepared by immunoSEQ multiplex PCR; TCRdb keeps only in-frame clonotypes and omits some of them. The repertoire has some 120,000 clones, over 90% of them found once; the top ten carry around 0.3%. CDR3 length: 13 residues. The V and J ends lost 6 bases and 6 bases respectively, with 14 bases between them. Germline CDR1 KGHSH, CDR2 LQKENI. As to this clone: Its target is unknown.

Average purity of the negatively selected CD4+ T cells was approximately 98%. Sequencing was carried out using CD4+ T cells from PBMCs. The source of this sequence is a woman between 18 and 30 years old in good health and CMV-seronegative. This chain links TRBV18 with TRBJ1-2, with a weak D call TRBD1 (6 bases). The CDR3 bases are TGTGCCAGCTCCTTAGCACAGGGCGATGGCTACACCTTC. This gives the protein CASSLAQGDGYTF.